Described below is a single T cell receptor (beta chain) sequence and its context. Antigen unknown. The data were obtained in a study of CD8+ T cells in alopecia areata. This CDR3 has 16 residues. After removal of 5 bases from V and 8 bases from J, the junction contained 15 bases not matched to a gene. Germline CDR1 reads SGHVT; CDR2 reads SQSDAQ. Sequencing used cDNA as its template, made by extracting RNA and reverse transcribing it. Sequencing used immunoSEQ multiplex PCR; TCRdb keeps in-frame clones, though not all of them. The table lists 130,000 to 150,000 clones, approximately 87% of them singletons, with more than 13% in the top ten. Study-wide findings and caveats: TCR sharing across patients was less clear than in mice, possibly HLA-related. Higher clonality than in normal scalp was seen in lesional scalp, especially alopecia totalis/universalis.

This sequence was found in a human donor with alopecia areata. The V and J genes are TRBV7-4 and TRBJ2-1, with 7 bases aligning to TRBD2. This specimen was CD8+ T cells sorted from blood, taken at week 0. The CDR3 here is CASSVSAGEVVDEQFF. For the CDR3, the DNA is TGTGCCAGCAGCGTCTCCGCGGGAGAAGTAGTGGATGAGCAGTTCTTC.